The 31 T cell receptor beta chains below were found in one sample sequenced in a study of T cell clones after liver transplantation. Generated by immunoSEQ multiplex PCR, the TCRdb table keeps only in-frame clones and is missing some. This table has roughly 55,000 clones, about 81% appearing once. The sample was CD4+ T cells from blood, taken before liver transplant. Source of these receptors: a human donor who received a liver transplant.

V is TRBV14 and J is TRBJ1-2; possible D gene TRBD1, 5 bases. The length of the CDR3 is 17 residues. The V and J ends lost 4 bases and 0 bases respectively, with 18 bases between them. Germline assignment: CDR1 SGHDN and CDR2 FVKESK. CDR3 sequence (DNA): TGTGCCAGCAGCCTGAGAGGGCGCGACAGAACTAACTATGGCTACACCTTC. Residues: CASSLRGRDRTNYGYTF.

The chain has TRBV7-2 and TRBJ2-7; the match to TRBD1 covers 7 bases. The CDR3 loop spans 15 amino acids. V shed 2 bases, J shed 3 bases, and the junction held 7 bases outside the gene matches. Germline V lookup: CDR1 SGHTA, CDR2 FQGNSA. The CDR3 loop reads CASSLTLGQVYEQYF. The CDR3 DNA reads TGTGCCAGCAGCTTAACCTTAGGACAGGTCTACGAGCAGTACTTC.

The rearrangement joins TRBV18 to TRBJ2-7; 8 bases map to TRBD1. The trim removed 6 bases at V and 3 bases at J, leaving 10 bases unmatched. CDR1 and CDR2 (germline): KGHSH, LQKENI. The CDR3 has 15 amino acids. The CDR3 sequence is CASSQTTGVFYEQYF. CDR3 in DNA: TGTGCCAGCTCCCAGACGACAGGGGTGTTCTACGAGCAGTACTTC.

J is TRBJ2-7 and V is TRBV18, with D perhaps matching TRBD1 (6 bases). Trimming stripped 1 base from V and 7 bases from J, with 17 bases between. CDR1 KGHSH and CDR2 LQKENI come from the germline V gene. The CDR3 consists of 15 residues. CDR3 DNA: TGTGCCAGCTCACCACAGCGCCTAACAGGGCAAGAGCAGTACTTC. Its protein is CASSPQRLTGQEQYF.

The chain uses TRBV28 and TRBJ1-2; perhaps TRBD1 as D (5 bases). Germline V lookup: CDR1 MDHEN, CDR2 SYDVKM. The V gene lost 4 bases and the J gene lost 4 bases, with 13 bases spanning the gap. The CDR3 length is 14 residues. The CDR3 nucleotides are TGTGCCAGCAGTTATCCAGGGAGTGGCTATGGCTACACCTTC. The encoded protein is CASSYPGSGYGYTF.

V gene TRBV28 combines with J gene TRBJ1-5; no clear D gene. The CDR3 has 11 residues. Germline lookup yields CDR1 MDHEN and CDR2 SYDVKM. Trimming removed 4 bases from V and 7 bases from J, with 5 bases in between. This chain's CDR3 is CASSSFQPQHF. The CDR3 DNA is TGTGCCAGCAGTTCTTTCCAGCCCCAGCATTTT.

V usage is TRBV29-1 and J usage is TRBJ2-7, with D perhaps matching TRBD1 or TRBD2 (5 bases each). Germline CDR1 and CDR2: SQVTM and ANQGSEA. V lost 6 bases and J lost 0, with 18 bases in between. The CDR3 covers 15 residues. The CDR3 DNA reads TGCAGCGTGAATTCCCCGGGACGTAACTCCTACGAGCAGTACTTC. Protein product: CSVNSPGRNSYEQYF.

The V gene is TRBV2, the J gene TRBJ2-2, with a tentative D call TRBD1 (6 bases). The germline V gene encodes CDR1 SNHLY and CDR2 FYNNEI. There are 16 residues in the CDR3. With 5 bases removed from V and 6 bases from J, the gap between germline ends came to 19 bases. DNA for the CDR3: TGTGCCAGCAGTCGGACAGATCTCTTAGGGTCCGGGGAGCTGTTTTTT. Residues: CASSRTDLLGSGELFF. Drawing the rest from reference TRBV2 and TRBJ2-2, the complete variable domain is EPEVTQTPSHQVTQMGQEVILRCVPISNHLYFYWYRQILGQKVEFLVSFYNNEISEKSEIFDDQFSVERPDGSNFTLKIRSTKLEDSAMYFCASSRTDLLGSGELFFGEGSRLTVL.

The chain combines TRBV12-5 with TRBJ1-1; 9 positions match TRBD1. CDR3 size: 14 residues. Losses at the gene ends were 4 bases for V and 11 bases for J; bases not matched to a gene: 11. Germline CDR1 and CDR2: LGHNT and FRNRAP. In DNA, the CDR3 is TGTGCTAGTGGTTCGGCCCCGGGACAGGGAAATGCTTTCTTT. Protein: CASGSAPGQGNAFF.

The chain couples TRBV5-1 to TRBJ2-1, with TRBD1 as a possible D gene (5 bases). The CDR3 length is 14 residues. Trimming left V 8 bases short and J 2 bases short, with 14 bases between. Germline V gives CDR1 SGHRS, CDR2 YFSETQ. This CDR3 reads CARRDQGTYNEQFF. CDR3 DNA: TGCGCCAGACGCGATCAGGGAACCTACAATGAGCAGTTCTTC.

This clone has a single count. This chain links TRBV7-2 with TRBJ2-7; D is unresolved. The ends were cut back, 2 bases at V and 0 bases at J, with 5 bases in the middle. Germline values: CDR1 SGHTA, CDR2 FQGNSA. This CDR3 is 13 amino acids long. CDR3 sequence: CASSLHPSYEQYF. CDR3 coding DNA: TGTGCCAGCAGCTTACACCCCTCCTACGAGCAGTACTTC.

The chain recombines TRBV6-6 with TRBJ2-7; D assignment may be TRBD1 or TRBD2 (5 bases each). This CDR3 region has 14 residues. Germline V gives CDR1 MNHNY, CDR2 SVGAGI (reference sequence). Trimming shortened V by 7 bases and J by 5 bases, and 18 bases separated the two germline ends. CDR3 sequence: CASTLHPGLDEQYF. Written as DNA, the CDR3 is TGTGCCAGCACGCTACATCCGGGGCTGGACGAGCAGTACTTC.

This clone was seen just once. The chain is built from TRBV6-5 and TRBJ2-3; TRBD1 aligns across 7 bases. CDR1 MNHEY and CDR2 SVGAGI come from the germline V gene. The V and J ends lost 10 bases and 1 base, in that order; junction bases with no gene match: 11. This CDR3 region has 15 residues. CDR3 nucleotide sequence: TGTGCCACCTCAGATCAGGGGGTGGGCACAGATACGCAGTATTTT. It specifies CATSDQGVGTDTQYF.

DNA for the CDR3: TGTGCCAGCAGTCTTTCGGAGGGCCGGTCTGATACGCAGTATTTT. Protein sequence: CASSLSEGRSDTQYF. This chain links TRBV6-6 with TRBJ2-3; D is perhaps TRBD2 (6 bases). Germline V gene data show CDR1 as MNHNY and CDR2 as SVGAGI (reference sequence). V lost 5 bases and J lost 6, with 18 bases in between. This CDR3 spans 15 amino acids.

The chain employs TRBV10-3 and TRBJ2-7; a weak D match, TRBD2 (7 bases). V lost 10 bases and J 2 bases, leaving 15 bases between the germline ends. Germline values: CDR1 ENHRY, CDR2 SYGVKD. This CDR3 comprises 13 residues. Here the CDR3 reads CATMRGGAYEQYF. CDR3 nucleotide sequence: TGTGCCACCATGAGGGGGGGGGCCTACGAGCAGTACTTC.

The chain combines TRBV19 with TRBJ2-1; D may be TRBD1 (5 bases). This CDR3 spans 16 amino acids. Per germline, CDR1 LNHDA and CDR2 SQIVND (reference sequence). The V end lost 5 bases, the J end lost 8 bases, and 22 bases lay between the germline ends. The CDR3 region has the DNA TGTGCCAGTAGTTTACGGTCCACAGGTCGGAAGGATGAGCAGTTCTTC. Translating gives CASSLRSTGRKDEQFF. Filled out from reference TRBV19 and TRBJ2-1, the complete variable domain reads DGGITQSPKYLFRKEGQNVTLSCEQNLNHDAMYWYRQDPGQGLRLIYYSQIVNDFQKGDIAEGYSVSREKKESFPLTVTSAQKNPTAFYLCASSLRSTGRKDEQFFGPGTRLTVL.

This CDR3 reads CASSMRGLAGGELFF. The CDR3 region has the DNA TGTGCCAGTAGTATGCGGGGACTAGCCGGCGGGGAGCTGTTTTTT. This chain links TRBV19 with TRBJ2-2; 9 bases line up with TRBD2. The CDR3 totals 15 residues. The junction had 6 bases not matched to a gene; V was cut back by 3 bases and J by 7 bases. Germline V lookup: CDR1 LNHDA, CDR2 SQIVND (reference sequence). Together with reference TRBV19 and TRBJ2-2, the CDR3 gives the full variable domain: DGGITQSPKYLFRKEGQNVTLSCEQNLNHDAMYWYRQDPGQGLRLIYYSQIVNDFQKGDIAEGYSVSREKKESFPLTVTSAQKNPTAFYLCASSMRGLAGGELFFGEGSRLTVL.

The chain couples TRBV19 to TRBJ2-7; D unresolved. CDR1 and CDR2 from the germline V gene are LNHDA and SQIVND (reference sequence). CDR3 length: 13 residues. The ends were cut back, 3 bases at V and 0 bases at J, with 6 bases in the middle. Here the CDR3 reads CASSIASSYEQYF. The DNA for the CDR3 is TGTGCCAGTAGTATCGCTAGCTCCTACGAGCAGTACTTC. The full variable domain, in which reference TRBV19 and TRBJ2-7 provide the parts outside the CDR3, is DGGITQSPKYLFRKEGQNVTLSCEQNLNHDAMYWYRQDPGQGLRLIYYSQIVNDFQKGDIAEGYSVSREKKESFPLTVTSAQKNPTAFYLCASSIASSYEQYFGPGTRLTVT.

The chain carries TRBV5-4 and TRBJ2-7; 9 bases are shared with TRBD2. Germline trimming cut 2 bases from V and 7 bases from J; bases unmatched to any gene: 13. CDR1 is SGHNT, CDR2 YYREEE, per germline (reference sequence). This CDR3 contains 16 residues. The CDR3 DNA reads as TGTGCCAGCAGCTTAGGGGCTCGCGGGAGGGCCGAAGAGCAGTACTTC. It translates to CASSLGARGRAEEQYF.

The chain combines TRBV7-2 with TRBJ1-3; TRBD1 is a possible D gene (5 bases). The CDR3 length is 14 residues. The germline gives CDR1 SGHTA, CDR2 FQGNSA. V dropped 2 bases and J dropped 4 bases, with 9 bases sitting between them. The CDR3 loop is CASSLWGMGNTIYF. In DNA, the CDR3 is TGTGCCAGCAGCTTATGGGGCATGGGAAACACCATATATTTT.

This clone is classed as large (0.1 to 1%). The chain joins TRBV4-1 to TRBJ1-5, with TRBD1 as a possible D gene (5 bases). Germline values: CDR1 MGHRA, CDR2 YSYEKL. The germline V and J ends were trimmed by 1 base and 1 base, with 11 bases remaining between them. The CDR3 is 16 amino acids. Written as DNA, the CDR3 is TGCGCCAGCAGCCAAGGGCACCGGGACAGCAATCAGCCCCAGCATTTT. Its translation: CASSQGHRDSNQPQHF.

This chain connects TRBV18 to TRBJ2-2, with 11 bases lining up with TRBD1. The length of the CDR3 is 17 residues. Germline CDR1 is KGHSH and CDR2 is LQKENI. J was trimmed by 3 bases and V by 6 bases; bases with no gene match: 9. The CDR3 reads CASSSDRGLSYTGELFF. The CDR3 nucleotides read TGTGCCAGCTCGTCGGACAGGGGGCTATCGTACACCGGGGAGCTGTTTTTT.

The J gene is TRBJ1-1, the V gene TRBV4-2, with D uncertain. This CDR3 is 15 amino acids long. In germline, CDR1 is LGHNA, CDR2 YNFKEQ. V lost 4 bases and J 0 bases, leaving 12 bases between the germline ends. The CDR3 coding sequence is TGTGCCAGCAGCCGCGTAACGACGGTGAACACTGAAGCTTTCTTT. Translating it yields CASSRVTTVNTEAFF.

This chain links TRBV6-1 with TRBJ2-5; the match to TRBD2 covers 8 bases. This CDR3 is built from 14 residues. V was pared by 7 bases and J by 7 bases, with 11 bases of the junction left unmatched. Germline CDR1 and CDR2: MNHNS and SASEGT. CDR3 in amino acids: CASMPSGGSGTQYF. CDR3 DNA: TGTGCCAGCATGCCCAGCGGGGGCTCGGGGACCCAGTACTTC.

J is TRBJ2-3 and V is TRBV9, with 7 bases fitting TRBD2. The CDR3 spans 14 residues. The V gene end was trimmed by 7 bases and the J gene end by 4 bases; junction bases not matched to a gene: 9. In germline, CDR1 is SGDLS, CDR2 YYNGEE. CDR3 loop: CASSRGGGADTQYF. DNA of the CDR3: TGTGCCAGCTCCCGTGGGGGAGGGGCAGATACGCAGTATTTT.

CDR3 residues: CASSLTGSFYNEQFF. The CDR3 DNA follows: TGCGCCAGCAGCCTTACGGGGTCCTTCTACAATGAGCAGTTCTTC. The V and J genes are TRBV5-1 and TRBJ2-1; weak D call: TRBD2 (5 bases). CDR1 and CDR2 from the germline V gene are SGHRS and YFSETQ. V was cut by 4 bases and J by 3 bases, with 14 bases left in between. The CDR3 length is 15 residues.

V is TRBV6-1 and J is TRBJ2-7; no clear D gene. The V end lost 6 bases, the J end lost 3 bases, and 6 bases lay between the germline ends. The CDR3 sequence is 11 residues long. CDR1 MNHNS and CDR2 SASEGT come from the germline V gene. The CDR3 is CASSAYYEQYF. For the CDR3, the DNA is TGTGCCAGCAGCGCATACTACGAGCAGTACTTC.

V usage is TRBV7-2 and J usage is TRBJ2-1; D ambiguous. Trimming cost V 5 bases and J 7 bases, with 18 bases left between them. The germline V gene has CDR1 SGHTA and CDR2 FQGNSA. The CDR3 contains 15 residues. The CDR3 DNA sequence: TGTGCCAGCAGCCTCTTGAGCCGATTGGAAAATGAGCAGTTCTTC. It is translated as CASSLLSRLENEQFF.

V gene TRBV7-9 combines with J gene TRBJ1-5, with TRBD1 matching over 7 bases. J gave up 3 bases and V 3 bases, and 5 bases lay outside the gene matches. This CDR3 is built from 15 residues. From germline, CDR1 is SEHNR and CDR2 FQNEAQ (reference sequence). CDR3 sequence reads: CASSFDRVVNQPQHF. CDR3 nucleotide sequence: TGTGCCAGCAGCTTTGACAGGGTGGTCAATCAGCCCCAGCATTTT.

This clone was counted a few times. The V gene is TRBV6-5, the J gene TRBJ1-1; TRBD1 might be the D (6 bases). Trimming cost V 6 bases and J 10 bases, with 21 bases left between them. Germline V gene data show CDR1 as MNHEY and CDR2 as SVGAGI. CDR3 size: 14 residues. The CDR3 DNA reads as TGTGCCAGCAGCCTCACGTGGGGACACCTGCTAGCTTTCTTT. Residues: CASSLTWGHLLAFF.

The CDR3 loop is CASSLGLGEYNEQFF. Written as DNA, the CDR3 is TGTGCCAGCAGCTTAGGACTCGGAGAATACAATGAGCAGTTCTTC. The chain combines TRBV5-4 with TRBJ2-1; perhaps TRBD2 as D (5 bases). V lost 2 bases and J 4 bases, leaving 13 bases between the germline ends. The CDR3 has 15 amino acids. Germline lookup yields CDR1 SGHNT and CDR2 YYREEE (reference sequence).